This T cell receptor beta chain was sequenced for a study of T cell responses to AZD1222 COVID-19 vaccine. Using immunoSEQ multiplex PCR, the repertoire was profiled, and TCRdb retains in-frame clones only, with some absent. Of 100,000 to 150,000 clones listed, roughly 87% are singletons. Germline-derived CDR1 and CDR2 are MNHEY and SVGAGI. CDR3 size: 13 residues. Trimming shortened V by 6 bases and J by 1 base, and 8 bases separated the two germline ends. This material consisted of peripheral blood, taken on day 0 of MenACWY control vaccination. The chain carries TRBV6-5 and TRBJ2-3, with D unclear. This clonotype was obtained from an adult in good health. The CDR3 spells CASRQPGTDTQYF. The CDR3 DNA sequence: TGTGCCAGCAGGCAGCCGGGCACAGATACGCAGTATTTT.